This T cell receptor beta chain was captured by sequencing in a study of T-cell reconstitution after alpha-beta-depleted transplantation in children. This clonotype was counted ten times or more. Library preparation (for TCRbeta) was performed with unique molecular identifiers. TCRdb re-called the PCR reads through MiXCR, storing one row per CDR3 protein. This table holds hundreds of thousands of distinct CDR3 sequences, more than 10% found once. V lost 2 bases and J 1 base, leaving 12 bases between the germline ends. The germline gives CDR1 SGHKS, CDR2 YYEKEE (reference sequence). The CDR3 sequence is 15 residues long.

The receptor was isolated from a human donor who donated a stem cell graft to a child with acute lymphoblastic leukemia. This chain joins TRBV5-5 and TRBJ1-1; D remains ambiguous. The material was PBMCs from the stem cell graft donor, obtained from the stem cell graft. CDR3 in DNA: TGTGCCAGCAGCTTCGAAGCAGGCCGGAACACTGAAGCTTTCTTT. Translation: CASSFEAGRNTEAFF.